What follows are 29 T cell receptor beta chains derived from one specimen sequenced in a study of blood T cells in healthy people across ages (dated by TCRdb to between 2014 and 2016). Receptors were amplified or captured by 5' RACE. Sequencing instrument: Illumina HiSeq 2500. The second PCR ran for about 6 to 12 cycles and used a J-beta primer mix along with a sample-barcoded 5' primer. Starting from the raw public reads, TCRdb applied fastp trimming at Q25, assembled clones with MiXCR and retained in-frame beta chains. Rows are combined by CDR3 protein, so each entry shows the most common genes and DNA. The sample includes over 1,300,000 distinct CDR3 sequences, with approximately 59% observed a single time. About 6.3% of the sample is held by the ten biggest clonotypes. The sample was blood. The receptor source for this set is a man aged 18-30 years in good health.

The chain couples TRBV6-2 or TRBV6-3 to TRBJ2-3, with a possible D match to TRBD2 (7 bases). CDR3 size: 15 residues. V lost 7 bases to trimming and J lost 2 bases, with 16 bases between them. CDR1 MNHEY and CDR2 SVGEGT come from the germline V gene. CDR3 coding DNA: TGTGCCAGCACCATTGGGGGGGGCGTCACAGATACGCAGTATTTT. Translating it yields CASTIGGGVTDTQYF.

Details on this clonotype: Germline and junction disagree at one end, which may indicate a read error. V gene TRBV20-1 combines with J gene TRBJ2-3; a possible D gene is TRBD2 (5 bases). The CDR3 has 14 amino acids. Germline V gene lookup returns CDR1 DFQATT and CDR2 SNEGSKA (reference sequence). The CDR3 reads CGAKGLPSTDTQYF. Here the CDR3 DNA reads TGCGGTGCCAAAGGACTCCCCAGCACAGATACGCAGTATTTT.

The rearrangement links TRBV7-9 to TRBJ2-1; 8 bases match TRBD2. The CDR3 runs 16 residues. Germline V gives CDR1 SEHNR, CDR2 FQNEAQ (reference sequence). The J segment lost 8 bases and the V segment lost 2 bases, leaving 11 bases of the junction unmatched. The CDR3 coding sequence is TGTGCCAGCAGCTTACCGGGACCAGCGGGAGTTGATGAGCAGTTCTTC. It specifies CASSLPGPAGVDEQFF.

The chain joins TRBV18 to TRBJ2-7; possible D gene TRBD1, 5 bases. The J call may not be correct, given that the DNA end is closer to TRBJ2-4. The CDR3 covers 16 residues. CDR1 KGHSH and CDR2 LQKENI come from the germline V gene. CDR3 DNA sequence: TGTGCCAGCTCGCCGATAAGAAGCAGGGAAAGGAACATTCAGTACTTC. As protein: CASSPIRSRERNIQYF.

V is TRBV20-1 and J is TRBJ2-3; 15 bases agree with TRBD2. The V segment lost 4 bases and the J segment 2 bases; nucleotides outside the gene matches: 13. Per the germline V gene, CDR1 is DFQATT and CDR2 is SNEGSKA (reference sequence). CDR3 length: 19 amino acids. DNA for the CDR3: TGCAGTGCTACAAATCTGGGACTAGCGGGGGGACACCACACAGATACGCAGTATTTT. Protein product: CSATNLGLAGGHHTDTQYF.

The sample holds one count of this clonotype. V is TRBV5-1 and J is TRBJ1-3; weak D call: TRBD1 (5 bases). The CDR3 is 15 residues long. The V and J ends lost 4 bases and 7 bases respectively, with 18 bases between them. Germline V gene sequence: CDR1 SGHRS, CDR2 YFSETQ. The CDR3 sequence: CASSGGTEGLNTIYF. In DNA, the CDR3 is TGCGCCAGCAGCGGGGGAACGGAGGGGTTGAACACCATATATTTT. Looking up the rest from reference TRBV5-1 and TRBJ1-3 gives the full variable domain: KAGVTQTPRYLIKTRGQQVTLSCSPISGHRSVSWYQQTPGQGLQFLFEYFSETQRNKGNFPGRFSGRQFSNSRSEMNVSTLELGDSALYLCASSGGTEGLNTIYFGEGSWLTVV.

The CDR3, as DNA: TGTGCCAGCAGCAGAAGACAGTTCTACGAGCAGTACTTC. This translates into CASSRRQFYEQYF. J is TRBJ2-7 and V is TRBV11-2; D may be TRBD1 (5 bases). Trimming pared 5 bases from V and 3 bases from J, leaving 11 bases between. Per the germline V gene, CDR1 is SGHAT and CDR2 is FQNNGV. CDR3 size: 13 residues.

The J gene is TRBJ2-1, the V gene TRBV3-1; D ambiguous. The length of the CDR3 is 12 residues. The germline CDR1 and CDR2 sequences are LGHDT and YNNKEL (reference sequence). Trimming took 5 bases from V and 6 from J, leaving 8 bases between them. The CDR3 nucleotides read TGTGCCAGCAGCGAGCTACCCAATGAGCAGTTCTTC. This codes for CASSELPNEQFF.

The rearrangement joins TRBV20-1 to TRBJ2-5; weak D call: TRBD2 (5 bases). The CDR3 runs 13 residues. CDR1 and CDR2 from the germline V gene are DFQATT and SNEGSKA (reference sequence). Between the trimmed V and J ends, which lost 5 bases and 2 bases, there was a span of 12 bases. This CDR3 reads CSAGLDSQETQYF. As DNA, the CDR3 is TGCAGTGCTGGACTGGACTCTCAAGAGACCCAGTACTTC.

This clonotype has a handful of counts. V is TRBV27 and J is TRBJ2-5; D remains ambiguous. The V gene lost 3 bases and the J gene lost 13 bases, with 18 bases spanning the gap. Looked up from germline, CDR1 is MNHEY and CDR2 is SMNVEV (reference sequence). The CDR3 length is 13 residues. For the CDR3, the DNA is TGTGCCAGCAGTTTCGGGCAGAAGGATGTGAGGTACTTC. Its protein is CASSFGQKDVRYF.

The chain joins TRBV6-6 to TRBJ2-1; a weak D match, TRBD1 (5 bases). The CDR3 consists of 17 residues. Germline CDR1 is MNHNY and CDR2 is SVGAGI (reference sequence). V shed 0 bases and J shed 0 bases, with 12 bases lying between them. CDR3 sequence: CASSYSRQGSSYNEQFF. The CDR3 DNA is TGTGCCAGCAGTTACTCGAGGCAGGGCAGCTCCTACAATGAGCAGTTCTTC.

This clonotype came up a few times. The rearrangement links TRBV5-6 to TRBJ1-6; 8 positions agree with TRBD1. From germline, CDR1 is SGHDT and CDR2 YYEEEE. The CDR3 is made up of 17 amino acids. The trim removed 0 bases at V and 4 bases at J, leaving 6 bases unmatched. The CDR3, as DNA: TGTGCCAGCAGCTTGGGGACAGGGCCCCAATATAATTCACCCCTCCACTTT. It codes for CASSLGTGPQYNSPLHF.

V gene TRBV20-1 combines with J gene TRBJ2-7, with 8 bases identical to TRBD2. The CDR3 has 14 residues. CDR1 is DFQATT and CDR2 is SNEGSKA in the germline V gene (reference sequence). Trimming removed 6 bases from V and 5 bases from J; junction bases left unmatched: 12. CDR3 residues: CSALHLAGWDEQYF. The CDR3 bases are TGCAGTGCCCTCCACTTAGCGGGGTGGGACGAGCAGTACTTC.

There are many counts of this clonotype. This may stem from a read error, because a much larger clone lies one nucleotide away. The chain joins TRBV20-1 to TRBJ2-5; 8 nucleotides line up with TRBD2. Per germline, CDR1 DFQATT and CDR2 SNEGSKA (reference sequence). CDR3 size: 13 residues. V was pared by 1 base and J by 11 bases, with 9 bases of the junction left unmatched. The CDR3 nucleotides read TGCAGTGCTAGAGTCCAGCGGGAGACTGAGCAGTACTTC. Translating gives CSARVQRETEQYF.

This clonotype was observed a few times. This rearrangement joins TRBV6-2 or TRBV6-3 to TRBJ2-3, with D hard to call. CDR3 length: 14 residues. Trimming pared 6 bases from V and 4 bases from J, leaving 14 bases between. CDR1 and CDR2 from the germline V gene are MNHEY and SVGEGT. CDR3 residues: CASSLLTVADTQYF. The CDR3 nucleotides are TGTGCCAGCAGCCTCCTCACAGTTGCAGATACGCAGTATTTT.

As regards this clonotype: A junction boundary mismatches the germline segment, possibly from a read error. The genes are TRBV6-2 or TRBV6-3 and TRBJ1-6, with D possibly TRBD1 on 5 matching bases. The CDR3 totals 14 residues. Germline V gene sequence: CDR1 MNHEY, CDR2 SVGEGT. The CDR3 bases are TGTGTCAGCATTTCGGACACGTATAATTCACCCCTCCACTTT. It specifies CVSISDTYNSPLHF.

The chain combines TRBV7-9 with TRBJ2-3, with 8 bases identical to TRBD1. In germline, CDR1 is SEHNR, CDR2 FQNEAQ (reference sequence). The V and J ends lost 5 bases and 7 bases, in that order; junction bases with no gene match: 23. This CDR3 comprises 19 residues. The CDR3 sequence is CASSPITDRAPSAPYTQYF. The CDR3 nucleotides are TGTGCCAGCAGCCCGATTACGGACAGGGCCCCTTCCGCACCTTATACGCAGTATTTT.

This clonotype has more than one count but fewer than ten. The rearrangement links TRBV9 to TRBJ2-7; D may be TRBD2 (6 bases). V was shortened by 0 bases and J by 3 bases, with 10 bases between the two germline ends. The CDR3 spans 14 residues. CDR1 is SGDLS, CDR2 YYNGEE, per germline. For the CDR3, the DNA is TGTGCCAGCAGCGTAGCCAAGGGAGGCTACGAGCAGTACTTC. Protein product: CASSVAKGGYEQYF.

The table lists this clonotype with a few counts. The rearrangement joins TRBV10-3 to TRBJ2-7, with 8 nucleotides matching TRBD1. CDR3 length: 14 residues. Germline V lookup: CDR1 ENHRY, CDR2 SYGVKD. Trimming cost V 6 bases and J 6 bases; bases outside gene matches: 10. In DNA, the CDR3 is TGTGCCATCAGATTGTTGGACAGGGTCCTCGAGCAGTACTTC. Protein: CAIRLLDRVLEQYF.

V is TRBV29-1 and J is TRBJ2-3; TRBD1 or TRBD2 may be the D gene (5 bases each). The germline gives CDR1 SQVTM, CDR2 ANQGSEA. Trimming removed 1 base at V and 2 bases at J, with 13 bases between. The CDR3 spans 15 residues. This CDR3 is CSVEGGLQSTDTQYF. The CDR3 bases are TGCAGCGTTGAAGGGGGGTTGCAGTCCACAGATACGCAGTATTTT.

V gene TRBV6-1 combines with J gene TRBJ1-2; D remains ambiguous. Germline V CDR1 and CDR2: MNHNS, SASEGT. V was cut by 8 bases and J by 4 bases, with 17 bases left in between. This CDR3 region has 14 residues. The CDR3 spells CASGRAGQFYGYTF. The CDR3, as DNA: TGTGCCAGCGGAAGGGCCGGCCAATTCTATGGCTACACCTTC.

This sequence joins TRBV7-2 and TRBJ2-7; TRBD1 or TRBD2 may be the D gene (6 bases each). Germline values: CDR1 SGHTA, CDR2 FQGNSA. Trimming pared 1 base from V and 3 bases from J, leaving 16 bases between. The CDR3 consists of 16 residues. DNA of the CDR3: TGTGCCAGCAGCTTAGAAGGGGGGATGTTGGTCTACGAGCAGTACTTC. This translates into CASSLEGGMLVYEQYF.

The chain employs TRBV5-1 and TRBJ1-1; no clear D gene. Germline assignment: CDR1 SGHRS and CDR2 YFSETQ. V was cut by 3 bases and J by 3 bases, with 15 bases left in between. The CDR3 has 15 amino acids. The CDR3 DNA reads as TGCGCCAGCAGCTGGTCCCCTACAGATGACACTGAAGCTTTCTTT. As protein: CASSWSPTDDTEAFF.

There are a few counts of this clonotype. V and J are TRBV7-9 and TRBJ1-4, with TRBD1 as a possible D gene (6 bases). Trimming took off 1 base at V and 7 bases at J, with 10 bases between the two ends. Germline V gives CDR1 SEHNR, CDR2 FQNEAQ (reference sequence). This CDR3 contains 14 residues. CDR3 region: CASSLGTDPEKLFF. CDR3 DNA: TGTGCCAGCAGCTTAGGGACAGATCCTGAAAAACTGTTTTTT.

This clonotype has only a few counts. This chain connects TRBV27 to TRBJ2-1, with D tentatively TRBD1 or TRBD2 (5 bases each). This CDR3 comprises 12 residues. Trimming took 10 bases from V and 4 from J, leaving 11 bases between them. Germline loops: CDR1 MNHEY, CDR2 SMNVEV (reference sequence). The CDR3 here is CAIGTAYNEQFF. Here the CDR3 DNA reads TGTGCCATTGGGACGGCGTACAATGAGCAGTTCTTC.

The chain links TRBV25-1 to TRBJ1-2; 7 positions agree with TRBD1. Germline-derived CDR1 and CDR2 are MGHDK and SYGVNS. This CDR3 has 14 residues. Unmatched junction bases numbered 6, after V lost 0 bases and J lost 8 bases. The CDR3 protein is CASSEYSTGQGYTF. The CDR3 DNA follows: TGTGCCAGCAGTGAATATTCGACAGGGCAGGGCTACACCTTC.

This clonotype has more than one count but fewer than ten. The chain recombines TRBV12-3 or TRBV12-4 with TRBJ2-1, with D possibly matching TRBD2 (5 bases). With 4 bases removed from V and 5 bases from J, the gap between germline ends came to 9 bases. The CDR3 spans 13 residues. This CDR3 is CASSYYGDNEQFF. DNA for the CDR3: TGTGCCAGCAGTTATTACGGGGACAATGAGCAGTTCTTC.

The rearrangement uses TRBV25-1 and TRBJ2-3, with TRBD1 identical over 12 bases. Germline V CDR1 and CDR2: MGHDK, SYGVNS. V lost 2 bases, J lost 4 bases, and 1 base stayed unmatched. This CDR3 contains 15 residues. The CDR3 loop reads CASSEGTGGPDTQYF. The CDR3 DNA reads as TGTGCCAGCAGTGAAGGGACAGGGGGCCCAGATACGCAGTATTTT.

This clonotype has just a few counts. This chain connects TRBV7-8 to TRBJ2-1; 9 nucleotides agree with TRBD1. This CDR3 region has 14 residues. V lost 10 bases to trimming and J lost 5 bases; unmatched junction nucleotides: 9. From germline, CDR1 is SGHVS and CDR2 FQNEAQ. This chain's CDR3 is CATSPRTGDNEQFF. The CDR3, as DNA: TGTGCCACCTCTCCCCGGACAGGGGACAATGAGCAGTTCTTC.